A selection of T cell receptor beta chains follows, all from one sample in a study of T cells in Graves' hyperthyroidism and ophthalmopathy. TCRdb recomputed calls from the multiplex PCR reads with MiXCR, one row per CDR3 protein. The sample records 400,000 or so distinct CDR3 sequences, around 15% being singletons. Sequencing was carried out using blood. These TCRs come from a man aged 50-60 years with Graves' ophthalmopathy. The CDR3 runs from the conserved cysteine through the conserved F or W. The D gene is left open where the match is weak. Part of the rows lack a size; the others show once, few, many or a class for expanded clones.

clone_size | d_call | j_call | v_call | cdr3_nt | cdr3_aa
few | - | TRBJ2-1 | TRBV24-1 | TGTGCTACCGGGGGGACAAATTCCTACAATGAGCAGTTCTTC | CATGGTNSYNEQFF
many | - | TRBJ2-4 | TRBV18 | TGTGCCAGCTCACAGGGACACACAGCCAAAAACATTCAGTACTTC | CASSQGHTAKNIQYF
- | - | TRBJ1-2 | TRBV5-6 | TGTGCCAGCAGCTTAGAGGACGGGTTACAGGGCAACTATGGCTACACCTTC | CASSLEDGLQGNYGYTF
many | - | TRBJ2-3 | TRBV6-6 | TGTGCCAGCAGTTACTCTGCGGGGCGGGGCACAGATACGCAGTATTTT | CASSYSAGRGTDTQYF
many | - | TRBJ2-7 | TRBV11-3 | TGTGCCAGCAGCCAGAGGCAGCGGAACTACGAGCAGTACTTC | CASSQRQRNYEQYF
many | - | TRBJ2-5 | TRBV28 | TGTGCCAGCAGACCCACAGGGAGAGGAGAGACCCAGTACTTC | CASRPTGRGETQYF
many | TRBD2 | TRBJ2-1 | TRBV5-1 | TGCGCCAGCAGCTTGGAGACGGGAGGTCGGTACAATGAGCAGTTCTTC | CASSLETGGRYNEQFF
many | TRBD1 | TRBJ2-7 | TRBV20-1 | TGCAGTGCTAGAGATGGGGCAGGGGGCTACGAGCAGTACTTC | CSARDGAGGYEQYF
- | TRBD2 | TRBJ2-1 | TRBV9 | TGTGCCAGCAGCGTAGGGCCTCTAGCGGGAATCCTTGTCAATGAGCAGTTCTTC | CASSVGPLAGILVNEQFF
many | - | TRBJ2-1 | TRBV11-2 | TGTGCCAGCAGCTTAGATAGGGGGAGGGGTGACAATGAGCAGTTCTTC | CASSLDRGRGDNEQFF
few | - | TRBJ2-6 | TRBV5-1 | TGCGCCAGCAGCTTGGTGGACATCGGCTCTGGGGCCAACGTCCTGACTTTC | CASSLVDIGSGANVLTF
many | - | TRBJ2-7 | TRBV11-2 | TGTGCCAGCAGCTTAACTGCGGACGAGCAGTACTTC | CASSLTADEQYF
many | - | TRBJ2-1 | TRBV2 | TGTGCCAGCGGGCTAGCGCTCGGTGAGCAGTTCTTC | CASGLALGEQFF
- | - | TRBJ1-3 | TRBV7-6 | TGTGCCAGCGGGACGGGTGGAAACACCATATATTTT | CASGTGGNTIYF
many | TRBD2 | TRBJ2-3 | TRBV9 | TGTGCCAGCAGCGTAGGGGGAGGGACTCTCAGCACAGATACGCAGTATTTT | CASSVGGGTLSTDTQYF
many | TRBD1 | TRBJ1-1 | TRBV19 | TGTGCCAGTAGTAGGGAACAGGGGAGGACTGAAGCTTTCTTT | CASSREQGRTEAFF
- | - | TRBJ2-3 | TRBV15 | TGTGCCACCAGCAGAGACCGGGAGCCCAGCACAGATACGCAGTATTTT | CATSRDREPSTDTQYF
many | TRBD2 | TRBJ2-1 | TRBV24-1 | TGTGCCACCAAAGCTAGCGGCAGCTCCTACAATGAGCAGTTCTTC | CATKASGSSYNEQFF
- | TRBD2 | TRBJ2-7 | TRBV6-9 | TGTGCCAGCAGCTATAGCGGGAGGGCAGTCTACGAGCAGTACTTC | CASSYSGRAVYEQYF
many | - | TRBJ1-1 | TRBV29-1 | TGCAGCGTTGGTGGGGGTATGAACACTGAAGCTTTCTTT | CSVGGGMNTEAFF
many | - | TRBJ2-7 | TRBV3-1 | TGTGCCAGCAGCTTGGACTGGGACCGGCAGTACTTC | CASSLDWDRQYF
many | - | TRBJ2-5 | TRBV20-1 | TGCAGTGCTAGTCGGACGGGCCAAGAGACCCAGTACTTC | CSASRTGQETQYF
few | - | TRBJ2-2 | TRBV12-3/TRBV12-4 | TGTGCCAGCAGCCGGGAGAGTGGGGGCCCCGGGGAGCTGTTTTTT | CASSRESGGPGELFF
- | - | TRBJ2-2 | TRBV5-1 | TGCGCCAGCAGCTTGAAACAGATAAACACCGGGGAGCTGTTTTTT | CASSLKQINTGELFF
- | TRBD2 | TRBJ2-5 | TRBV28 | TGTGCCAGCATCACAAGGAGGGAGGGCCTAGAGACCCAGTACTTC | CASITRREGLETQYF
- | - | TRBJ2-2 | TRBV20-1 | TGCAGTGCTAGAAGGGCCGCAGACACCGGGGAGCTGTTTTTT | CSARRAADTGELFF
many | - | TRBJ2-6 | TRBV2 | TGTGCCAGCACCGAGACCTCCTCTGGGGCCAACGTCCTGACTTTC | CASTETSSGANVLTF
many | TRBD1 | TRBJ1-1 | TRBV10-1 | TGCGCCAGCAGCCCCGTCCGGACAGGGAAGGGCACTGAAGCTTTCTTT | CASSPVRTGKGTEAFF
- | TRBD2 | TRBJ2-1 | TRBV18 | TGTGCCAGCTCTCCGACTAGCGATAGCTCCTACAATGAGCAGTTCTTC | CASSPTSDSSYNEQFF
many | - | TRBJ2-7 | TRBV29-1 | TGCAGCGTTGATGTCAGTTACGAGCAGTACTTC | CSVDVSYEQYF
many | TRBD2 | TRBJ2-7 | TRBV29-1 | TGCAGCGTATTGGGCCCAACGGGAGGCGACCCCGAGCAGTACTTC | CSVLGPTGGDPEQYF
medium-sized | - | TRBJ2-7 | TRBV3-1 | TGTGCCAGCAGCTTCAGCGGATCCGAGCAGTACTTC | CASSFSGSEQYF
many | - | TRBJ2-7 | TRBV24-1 | TGTGCCACCAGTGATTTAAGGAGACAGGGAGGTCGGCAGTACTTC | CATSDLRRQGGRQYF
- | - | TRBJ2-1 | TRBV29-1 | TGCAGCGTTGTCGAAAGAGGGGGAGGCGGGCCCAATGAGCAGTTCTTC | CSVVERGGGGPNEQFF
many | - | TRBJ1-4 | TRBV3-1 | TGTGCCAGCAGCCAAGAGGTTCTCAGGCGGGAACTGTTTTTT | CASSQEVLRRELFF
- | - | TRBJ1-4 | TRBV7-3 | TGTGCCAGCAGCCCTCACGGGGGGCAGAAGGAAAAACTGTTTTTT | CASSPHGGQKEKLFF
few | - | TRBJ1-3 | TRBV12-3/TRBV12-4 | TGTGCCAGCACCTCAGCGACTGGAAACACCATATATTTT | CASTSATGNTIYF
few | - | TRBJ1-1 | TRBV5-1 | TGCGCCAGCAGCTTTACAGGGTTTGTCGACACTGAAGCTTTCTTT | CASSFTGFVDTEAFF
- | - | TRBJ1-2 | TRBV5-8 | TGTGCCAGCAGCTTAGACAGGCGCCTCGTTAGTGGCTACACCTTC | CASSLDRRLVSGYTF
many | TRBD1 | TRBJ2-3 | TRBV7-8 | TGTGCCAGCAGCGCGACAGGGGCCGCGGGGCCGAAAAAGCAGTATTTT | CASSATGAAGPKKQYF